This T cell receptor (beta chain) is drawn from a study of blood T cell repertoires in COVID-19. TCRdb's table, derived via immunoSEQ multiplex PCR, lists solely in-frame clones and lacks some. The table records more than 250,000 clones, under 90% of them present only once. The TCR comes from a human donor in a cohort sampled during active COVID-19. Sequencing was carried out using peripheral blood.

The CDR3 nucleotides are TGTGCCAGCAGTTTAGAGGGGGCAAGGGGCTACACCTTC. Its protein product is CASSLEGARGYTF. This chain joins TRBV28 and TRBJ1-2; 7 bases are a match to TRBD1. With V trimmed by 2 bases and J by 8 bases, 5 bases remained unmatched. Germline V CDR1 and CDR2: MDHEN, SYDVKM. The CDR3 runs to 13 residues.